This TCR beta chain was recovered during a study of technical replicates of blood from a handful of donors listed by TCRdb under 2017. As for this clone: There is no known antigen for this receptor. No base-level quality is on record; no much larger clone is a single base apart.

The method was the immunoSEQ multiplex PCR assay. Not all clones reach the TCRdb copy of this immuneACCESS table, which keeps in-frame sequences only. Checked studies attribute under half of the gap to unresolved V genes and leave the rest unexplained. The sample data list 74,000 or so clones, and about nine tenths of these were observed just once. The top ten clonotypes cover approximately 0.4% of the sample. The CDR3 sequence holds 12 residues, the cysteine and phenylalanine included. Only the CDR3 portion is preserved as DNA: 36 bases, with reading frame beginning at the first base. Trimming removed 6 bases from V and 7 bases from J; the gene matches leave 2 bases unexplained. Via the germline V gene, CDR1 is SNHLY and CDR2 FYNNEI.

Recombination linked TRBV2 to TRBJ1-5; TRBD1 agrees with 8 junctional bases. The origin of this receptor is a human donor in good health. Sample: T cells isolated from PBMCs. The bases read TGTGCCAGCAGACAGGGGGAGCAGCCCCAGCATTTT. This encodes CASRQGEQPQHF.